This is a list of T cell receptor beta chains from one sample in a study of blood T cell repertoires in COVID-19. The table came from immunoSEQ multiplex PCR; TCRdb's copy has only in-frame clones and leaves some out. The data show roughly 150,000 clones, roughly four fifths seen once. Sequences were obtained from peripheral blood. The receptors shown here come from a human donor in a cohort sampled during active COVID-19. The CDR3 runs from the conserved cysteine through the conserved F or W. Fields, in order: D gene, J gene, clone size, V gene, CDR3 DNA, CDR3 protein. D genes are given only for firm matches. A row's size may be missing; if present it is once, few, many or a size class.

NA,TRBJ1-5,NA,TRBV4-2,TGTGCCAGCAGCTACGGGTGGAGAGAGGCCCAGCATTTT,CASSYGWREAQHF
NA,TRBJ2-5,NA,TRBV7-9,TGTGCCAGCAGCGACCGGGGACTGACCCAGTACTTC,CASSDRGLTQYF
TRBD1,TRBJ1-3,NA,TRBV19,TGTGCCAGTAGTTACAGGGGCCCTGGAAACACCATATATTTT,CASSYRGPGNTIYF
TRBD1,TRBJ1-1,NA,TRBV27,TGTGCCAGCAGTTTATTGGGACAGGGGAACACTGAAGCTTTCTTT,CASSLLGQGNTEAFF
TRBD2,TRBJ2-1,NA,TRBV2,TGTGCCAGCAGTGCCATCATACGGACTAGCGGGGGAGGGGTTGAGCAGTTCTTC,CASSAIIRTSGGGVEQFF
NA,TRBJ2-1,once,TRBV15,TGTGCCACCAGTGCTTGGCAGGGGCCCTCCGATGAGCAGTTCTTC,CATSAWQGPSDEQFF
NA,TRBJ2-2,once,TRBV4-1,TGCGCCAGCAGCCAATACTTCTTCACCGGGGAGCTGTTTTTT,CASSQYFFTGELFF
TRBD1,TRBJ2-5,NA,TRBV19,TGTGCCAGTGGTGGACAGGGGAAGGAGACCCAGTACTTC,CASGGQGKETQYF
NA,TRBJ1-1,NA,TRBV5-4,TGTGCCAGCAGCTTGAACAGGGAAGGCAATGAAGCTTTCTTT,CASSLNREGNEAFF
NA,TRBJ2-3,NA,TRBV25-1,TGTGCCAGCAGGAAACAGGGCTCAGATACGCAGTATTTT,CASRKQGSDTQYF
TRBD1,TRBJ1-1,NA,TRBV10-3,TGTGCCATCAGTTTTGGCGGGACAGGGCCCACTGAAGCTTTCTTT,CAISFGGTGPTEAFF
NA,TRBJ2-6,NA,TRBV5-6,TGTGCCAGCAGTAGGGTAGGGGGAAGAGCTGGGGCCAACGTCCTGACTTTC,CASSRVGGRAGANVLTF
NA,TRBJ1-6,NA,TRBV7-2,TGTGCCAGCAGCTTTTTAGGGGATTCACCCCTCCACTTT,CASSFLGDSPLHF
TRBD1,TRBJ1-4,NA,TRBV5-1,TGCGCCAGCCAACAGGGGGCTAATGAAAAACTGTTTTTT,CASQQGANEKLFF
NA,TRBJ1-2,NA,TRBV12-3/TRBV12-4,TGTGCCAGCAGTAACAAGGGGGGGTATGGCTACACCTTC,CASSNKGGYGYTF
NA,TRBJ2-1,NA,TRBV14,TGTGCCAGCAGCTACAGGGTCAAATCCCTCGATGAGCAGTTCTTC,CASSYRVKSLDEQFF
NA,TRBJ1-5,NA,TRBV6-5,TGTGCCAGCACCAGGGGCCACCCTGAGCCCCAGCATTTT,CASTRGHPEPQHF
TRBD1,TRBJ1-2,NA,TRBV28,TGTGCCAGCAGTTCCGGGACAGGGGCCTATGGCTACACCTTC,CASSSGTGAYGYTF
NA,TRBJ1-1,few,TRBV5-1,TGCGCCAGCAGTATCGGGGGGACGAACACTGAAGCTTTCTTT,CASSIGGTNTEAFF
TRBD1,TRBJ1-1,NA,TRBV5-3,TGTGCCAGAAGCTTTAAAGTCCGGGACAGGGTTTTGGAGAACACTGAAGCTTTCTTT,CARSFKVRDRVLENTEAFF
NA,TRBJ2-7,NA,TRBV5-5,TGTGCCAGCAGCTTGATGATCACTCAGGGGAATAGCTACGAGCAGTACTTC,CASSLMITQGNSYEQYF
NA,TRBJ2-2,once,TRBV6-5,TGTGCCACGATGACACCACCCACCGGGGAGCTGTTTTTT,CATMTPPTGELFF
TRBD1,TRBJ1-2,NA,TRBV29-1,TGCAGCGCCGGGACAGGGGGCGGGTATGGCTACACCTTC,CSAGTGGGYGYTF
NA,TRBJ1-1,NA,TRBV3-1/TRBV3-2,TGTGCCAGCAGCCAAGATTTGATGAGCCAAATGAACACTGAAGCTTTCTTT,CASSQDLMSQMNTEAFF
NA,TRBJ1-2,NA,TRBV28,TGTGCTCTCCGTCGGGGGGCTAACTATGGCTACACCTTC,CALRRGANYGYTF
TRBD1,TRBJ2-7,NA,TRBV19,TGTGCCAGTAGCCCGGGACAGACTGAGCAGTACTTC,CASSPGQTEQYF
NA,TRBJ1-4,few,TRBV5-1,TGCGCCAGCAGCTACTTAGCCCTACAAAATGAAAAACTGTTTTTT,CASSYLALQNEKLFF
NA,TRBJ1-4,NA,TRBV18,TGTGCCAGCTCTCCCTTGGAGGGAAAACTGTTTTTT,CASSPLEGKLFF
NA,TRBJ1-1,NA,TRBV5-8,TGTGCCAGCAGCCCGAGCTGGGCCAGGAACACTGAAGCTTTCTTT,CASSPSWARNTEAFF
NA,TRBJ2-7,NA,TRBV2,TGTGCCAGCAGTGGGGGACTGCGAGGTGAGCAGTACTTC,CASSGGLRGEQYF
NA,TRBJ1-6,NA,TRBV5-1,TGCGCCAGCAGCCCACAGGGCTCCTATAATTCACCCCTCCACTTT,CASSPQGSYNSPLHF
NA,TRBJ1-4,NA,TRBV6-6,TGTGCCAGCAGCCCTCGTTCGTACAGCCGTGAAAAACTGTTTTTT,CASSPRSYSREKLFF
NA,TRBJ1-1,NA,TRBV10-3,TGTGCCATTCGGTGGGGAGATAACACTGAAGCTTTCTTT,CAIRWGDNTEAFF
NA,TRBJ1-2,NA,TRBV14,TGTGCCAGCAGCCAAGAACATCACTATGGCTACACCTTC,CASSQEHHYGYTF
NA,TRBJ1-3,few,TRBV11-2,TGTGCCAGCAGCCTCGCTATCTCTGGAAACACCATATATTTT,CASSLAISGNTIYF
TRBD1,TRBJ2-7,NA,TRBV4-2,TGTGCCAGCAGCCCGGACAGGGCCTACGAGCAGTACTTC,CASSPDRAYEQYF
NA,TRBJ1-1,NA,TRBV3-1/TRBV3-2,TGTGCCAGCAGCCAAGATCGGTTGAGTGCGTTTGAAGCTTTCTTT,CASSQDRLSAFEAFF
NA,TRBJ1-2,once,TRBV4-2,TGTGCCAGCAGCGAACAGGCCAACTATGGCTACACCTTC,CASSEQANYGYTF
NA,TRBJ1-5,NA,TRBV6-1,TGTGCCAGCAGTGAAGGAGCACCCTATAGCAATCAGCCCCAGCATTTT,CASSEGAPYSNQPQHF
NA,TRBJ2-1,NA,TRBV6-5,TGTGCCAGCAGTTCTTGGCGGTCGTACAATGAGCAGTTCTTC,CASSSWRSYNEQFF
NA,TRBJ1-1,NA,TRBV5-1,TGCGCCAGCAGCTTGGCCGCCAGGGTGAACACTGAAGCTTTCTTT,CASSLAARVNTEAFF
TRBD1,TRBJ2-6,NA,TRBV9,TGTGCCAGCAGCGTCCGATCTCTGGCCGGCAGGGGGTCTGGGGCCAACGTCCTGACTTTC,CASSVRSLAGRGSGANVLTF
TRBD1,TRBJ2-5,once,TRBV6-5,TGTGCCAGCAGGTCGACAGGGAGAGAGACCCAGTACTTC,CASRSTGRETQYF
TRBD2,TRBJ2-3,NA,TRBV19,TGTGCCAGTAGTATCCGGACTAGCGGGGGGACTAGCACAGATACGCAGTATTTT,CASSIRTSGGTSTDTQYF
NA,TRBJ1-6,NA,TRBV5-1,TGCGCCAGCAGCTTGGGCGGTGCGGCCACCCTCCACTTT,CASSLGGAATLHF
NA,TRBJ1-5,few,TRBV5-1,TGCGCCAGCAGCACAGACAGTCGCTATCAGCCCCAGCATTTT,CASSTDSRYQPQHF
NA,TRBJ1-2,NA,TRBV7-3,TGTGCCAGCAGCTTAAAGCGGGACTGGGGTGGCTACACCTTC,CASSLKRDWGGYTF
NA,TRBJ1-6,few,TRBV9,TGTGCCAGCAGCGTAGGCGTAGAAGAGCGCCTCCACTTT,CASSVGVEERLHF
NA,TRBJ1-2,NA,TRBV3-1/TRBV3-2,TGTGCCAGCAGCCAATCTCTAACAGGGGGCTACACCTTC,CASSQSLTGGYTF
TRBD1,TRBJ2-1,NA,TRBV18,TGTGCCAGCTCACGTCCCGGGACAGGGGGTGCAAATGAGCAGTTCTTC,CASSRPGTGGANEQFF
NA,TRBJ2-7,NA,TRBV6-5,TGTGCCAGCAGGAATTGGGACACCTCCTACGAGCAGTACTTC,CASRNWDTSYEQYF
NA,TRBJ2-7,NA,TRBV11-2,TGTGCCAGTGCTACAGGGAGGGTCTTGGACTCCTACGAGCAGTACTTC,CASATGRVLDSYEQYF
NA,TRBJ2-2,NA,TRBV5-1,TGCGCCAGCAGCTTGATTTTAACAGCGAACACCGGGGAGCTGTTTTTT,CASSLILTANTGELFF
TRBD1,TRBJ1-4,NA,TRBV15,TGTGCCACCAGTAAGAACGACAGGGCCGATAATGAAAAACTGTTTTTT,CATSKNDRADNEKLFF
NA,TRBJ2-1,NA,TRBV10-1,TGCGCCAGCAGTAACAGGGTAGGGTCCTACAATGAGCAGTTCTTC,CASSNRVGSYNEQFF
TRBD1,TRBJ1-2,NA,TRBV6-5,TGTGCCAGCAGTTACGGAGGACAGGGGGCATCGGGCTACACCTTC,CASSYGGQGASGYTF
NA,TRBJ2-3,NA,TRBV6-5,TGTGCCAGCAGTTTGTCTAGGCGCACAGATACGCAGTATTTT,CASSLSRRTDTQYF
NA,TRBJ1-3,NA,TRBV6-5,TGTGCCAGCAGTTACGGGACTGTAGGAAACACCATATATTTT,CASSYGTVGNTIYF
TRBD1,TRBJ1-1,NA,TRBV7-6,TGTGCCAGCAGCTTACAACAGGGGGCGAGCACTGAAGCTTTCTTT,CASSLQQGASTEAFF